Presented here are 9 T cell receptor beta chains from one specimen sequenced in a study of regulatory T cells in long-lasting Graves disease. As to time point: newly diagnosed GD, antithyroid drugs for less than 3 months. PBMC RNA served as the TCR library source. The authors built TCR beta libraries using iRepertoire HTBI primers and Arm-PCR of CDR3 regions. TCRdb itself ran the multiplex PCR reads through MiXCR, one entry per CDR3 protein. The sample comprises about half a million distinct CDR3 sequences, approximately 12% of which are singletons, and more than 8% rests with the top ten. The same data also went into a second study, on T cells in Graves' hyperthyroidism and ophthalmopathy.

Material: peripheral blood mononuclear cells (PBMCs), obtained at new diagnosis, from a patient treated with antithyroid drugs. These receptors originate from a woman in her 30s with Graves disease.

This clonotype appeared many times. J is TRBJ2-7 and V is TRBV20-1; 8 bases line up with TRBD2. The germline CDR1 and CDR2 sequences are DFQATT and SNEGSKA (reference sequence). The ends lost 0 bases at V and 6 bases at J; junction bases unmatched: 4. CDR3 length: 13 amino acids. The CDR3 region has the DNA TGCAGTGCTAGAGACGCCGCGGGGGGCGAGCAGTACTTC. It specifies CSARDAAGGEQYF.

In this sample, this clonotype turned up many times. The CDR3 spells CASSLEGTSGRHYNEQFF. In DNA form, the CDR3 reads TGTGCCAGCAGCCTCGAAGGGACTAGCGGACGCCACTACAATGAGCAGTTCTTC. The chain joins TRBV7-2 to TRBJ2-1; 11 nucleotides line up with TRBD2. The length of the CDR3 is 18 residues. With V trimmed by 5 bases and J by 3 bases, 12 bases remained unmatched. Germline V lookup: CDR1 SGHTA, CDR2 FQGNSA.

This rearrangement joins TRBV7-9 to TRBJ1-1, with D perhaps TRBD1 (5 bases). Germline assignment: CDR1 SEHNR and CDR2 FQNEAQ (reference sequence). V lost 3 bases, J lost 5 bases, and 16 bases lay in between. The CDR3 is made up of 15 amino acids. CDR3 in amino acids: CASSLAAAEGTEAFF. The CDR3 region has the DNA TGTGCCAGCAGCTTGGCCGCGGCGGAGGGGACTGAAGCTTTCTTT.

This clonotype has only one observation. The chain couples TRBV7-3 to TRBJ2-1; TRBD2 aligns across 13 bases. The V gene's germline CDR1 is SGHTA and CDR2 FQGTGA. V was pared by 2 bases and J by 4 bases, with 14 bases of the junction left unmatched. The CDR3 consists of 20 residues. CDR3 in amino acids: CASSLAGTSGMKGQYNEQFF. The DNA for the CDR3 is TGTGCCAGCAGCTTAGCCGGGACTAGCGGGATGAAAGGTCAATACAATGAGCAGTTCTTC.

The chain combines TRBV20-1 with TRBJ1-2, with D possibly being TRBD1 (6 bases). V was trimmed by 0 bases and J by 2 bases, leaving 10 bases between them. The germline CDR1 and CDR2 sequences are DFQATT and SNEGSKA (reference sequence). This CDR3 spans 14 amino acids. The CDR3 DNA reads TGCAGTGCTAGAGACAGGGGATGGAACTATGGCTACACCTTC. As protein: CSARDRGWNYGYTF.

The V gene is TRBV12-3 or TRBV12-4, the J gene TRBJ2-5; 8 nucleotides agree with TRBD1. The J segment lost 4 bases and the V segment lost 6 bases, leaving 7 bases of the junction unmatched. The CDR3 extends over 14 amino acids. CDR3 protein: CASRTGQGGETQYF. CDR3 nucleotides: TGTGCCAGCAGGACCGGACAGGGAGGAGAGACCCAGTACTTC.

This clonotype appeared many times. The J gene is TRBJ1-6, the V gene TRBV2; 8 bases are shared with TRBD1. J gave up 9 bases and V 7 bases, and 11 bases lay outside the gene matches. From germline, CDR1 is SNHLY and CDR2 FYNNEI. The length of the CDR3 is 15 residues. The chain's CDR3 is CASTTTGGSGSPLHF. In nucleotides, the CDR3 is TGTGCCAGCACCACCACAGGGGGTAGCGGTTCACCCCTCCACTTT.

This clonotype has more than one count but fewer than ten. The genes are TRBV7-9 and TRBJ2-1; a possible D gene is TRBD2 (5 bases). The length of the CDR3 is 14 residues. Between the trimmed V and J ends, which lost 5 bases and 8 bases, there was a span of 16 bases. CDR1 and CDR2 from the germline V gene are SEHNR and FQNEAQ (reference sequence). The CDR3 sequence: CASSPGRGSDEQFF. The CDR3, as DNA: TGTGCCAGCAGCCCCGGACGGGGTTCGGATGAGCAGTTCTTC.

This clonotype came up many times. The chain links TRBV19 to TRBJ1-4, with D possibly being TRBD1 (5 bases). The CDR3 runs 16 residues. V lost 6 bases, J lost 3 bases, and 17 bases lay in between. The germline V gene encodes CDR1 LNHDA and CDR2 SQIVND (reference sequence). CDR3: CASSAPRQQPNEKLFF. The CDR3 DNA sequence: TGTGCCAGTAGCGCCCCCCGACAGCAACCTAATGAAAAACTGTTTTTT.